This TCR beta chain is from a study of blood T cell repertoires in COVID-19. The CDR3 spans 16 residues. The V and J ends lost 7 bases and 0 bases, in that order; junction bases with no gene match: 7. The germline V gene has CDR1 MNHEY and CDR2 SMNVEV (reference sequence). Assay: immunoSEQ multiplex PCR; the TCRdb copy retains only in-frame clones and omits some. The table shows roughly 120,000 clones, with 75% to 90% occurring only once. This TCR was sampled from an elderly woman with COVID-19, enrolled during active disease. V gene TRBV27 combines with J gene TRBJ1-4; 8 bases fit TRBD1. The source material was peripheral blood. The CDR3 DNA is TGTGCCAGCAAGAGGGACAGGCTTGCAACTAATGAAAAACTGTTTTTT. It codes for CASKRDRLATNEKLFF.